Listed below are T cell receptor beta chains from one sample, sequenced in a study of T cell responses to AZD1222 COVID-19 vaccine. Measured with immunoSEQ multiplex PCR; TCRdb has only the in-frame clones, and not every one. The sample contains 150,000 to 200,000 clones, about 90% of which appear only once. The sample consisted of peripheral blood, taken 28 days after the second AZD1222 dose. These TCRs come from an adult who received the AZD1222 COVID-19 vaccine. CDR3s include the opening cysteine and the closing phenylalanine or tryptophan. A D gene is named only where the DNA matches it firmly. Size is stated for part of the rows, as once, few or many counts, or as a class when the clone is expanded.

- TRBJ1-2 TRBV7-9 - CASSSRRVGYTF TGTGCCAGCAGCTCGAGACGGGTCGGCTACACCTTC
- TRBJ2-1 TRBV7-2 - CASALGWSSYNEQFF TGTGCCAGCGCTCTTGGCTGGAGCTCCTACAATGAGCAGTTCTTC
- TRBJ1-1 TRBV11-2 TRBD1 CASSLTGAGGTEAFF TGTGCCAGCAGCTTAACAGGGGCCGGGGGCACTGAAGCTTTCTTT
- TRBJ2-7 TRBV25-1 TRBD2 CASSEYVGLAGEQYF TGTGCCAGCAGTGAATATGTGGGACTAGCGGGCGAGCAGTACTTC
few TRBJ1-2 TRBV19 - CASSIATANYGYTF TGTGCCAGTAGTATCGCGACAGCAAACTATGGCTACACCTTC
- TRBJ1-3 TRBV5-4 - CASSRGSPSSGNTIYF TGTGCCAGCTCCAGGGGCAGCCCGAGCTCTGGAAACACCATATATTTT
- TRBJ2-4 TRBV6-2/TRBV6-3 TRBD1 CASSWPGTAYGDIQYF TGTGCCAGCAGTTGGCCCGGGACAGCTTACGGGGACATTCAGTACTTC
- TRBJ2-5 TRBV3-1/TRBV3-2 - CASSQDPGRETQYF TGTGCCAGCAGCCAAGATCCGGGGCGAGAGACCCAGTACTTC
- TRBJ2-1 TRBV7-9 - CASSVPGRYNEQFF TGTGCCAGCAGTGTTCCGGGGCGATACAATGAGCAGTTCTTC
few TRBJ1-5 TRBV7-3 - CASSLTAGQPQHF TGTGCCAGCAGCTTAACGGCAGGGCAGCCCCAGCATTTT
- TRBJ2-3 TRBV11-2 - CASSSRFGGSTDTQYF TGTGCCAGCAGCTCGCGCTTTGGGGGCAGCACAGATACGCAGTATTTT
- TRBJ2-7 TRBV9 - CASSVGIGAVYEQYF TGTGCCAGCAGCGTAGGGATAGGGGCAGTCTACGAGCAGTACTTC
- TRBJ1-2 TRBV19 TRBD1 CASTLRTGPINYGYTF TGTGCCAGTACCCTTCGGACAGGCCCGATTAACTATGGCTACACCTTC
once TRBJ1-1 TRBV9 TRBD1 CASSAQGAGTEAFF TGTGCCAGCAGCGCGCAGGGGGCAGGTACTGAAGCTTTCTTT
- TRBJ1-4 TRBV11-2 - CASSRALNEKLFF TGTGCCAGCAGCCGGGCCCTTAATGAAAAACTGTTTTTT
- TRBJ2-1 TRBV6-5 - CASSYSNGERGDEQFF TGTGCCAGCAGTTACTCGAATGGGGAACGGGGTGATGAGCAGTTCTTC
- TRBJ1-1 TRBV27 - CASSFARRESWITEAFF TGTGCCAGCAGTTTCGCTAGGCGAGAATCGTGGATCACTGAAGCTTTCTTT
- TRBJ1-2 TRBV18 TRBD1 CASSPDLGQGDYGYTF TGTGCCAGCTCACCAGACCTAGGACAGGGCGACTATGGCTACACCTTC
- TRBJ2-7 TRBV15 - CATSRAHTGITYEQYF TGTGCCACCAGCAGAGCCCATACAGGGATCACCTACGAGCAGTACTTC
- TRBJ2-5 TRBV4-3 - CASSQDLRGGGQETQYF TGCGCCAGCAGCCAAGATCTGAGGGGGGGTGGGCAAGAGACCCAGTACTTC
once TRBJ2-3 TRBV4-2 - CASSQDLGRISGDTQYF TGTGCCAGCAGCCAAGATTTGGGCAGGATCAGCGGGGATACGCAGTATTTT
- TRBJ2-5 TRBV7-9 - CASSLGVETQYF TGTGCCAGCAGCTTAGGCGTCGAGACCCAGTACTTC
- TRBJ1-2 TRBV25-1 TRBD1 CASSELGQGAKGYTF TGTGCCAGCAGTGAATTGGGACAGGGGGCGAAAGGCTACACCTTC
- TRBJ2-7 TRBV30 - CAWSRTDLYEQYF TGTGCCTGGAGTAGGACAGATCTCTACGAGCAGTACTTC
once TRBJ2-7 TRBV2 TRBD2 CASSALAGNTYEQYF TGTGCCAGCAGCGCTCTAGCGGGGAATACCTACGAGCAGTACTTC
- TRBJ2-7 TRBV7-2 TRBD2 CASSLAAGLAAYEQYF TGTGCCAGCAGCTTAGCGGCTGGACTAGCGGCCTACGAGCAGTACTTC
- TRBJ2-3 TRBV5-1 - CASNRDPLDTQYF TGCGCCAGCAACCGGGATCCTTTGGATACGCAGTATTTT
- TRBJ2-5 TRBV2 TRBD2 CASSDRAGVKETQYF TGTGCCAGCAGTGATCGAGCGGGGGTTAAAGAGACCCAGTACTTC
- TRBJ1-5 TRBV24-1 - CATSDPGPNQPQHF TGTGCCACCAGTGACCCGGGGCCTAATCAGCCCCAGCATTTT
- TRBJ2-7 TRBV5-1 - CASSPAGGLGGEQYF TGCGCCAGCAGCCCCGCTGGGGGCCTCGGGGGCGAGCAGTACTTC
- TRBJ2-3 TRBV10-3 TRBD2 CAISEISGGPDTQYF TGTGCCATCAGTGAGATTAGCGGGGGGCCCGATACGCAGTATTTT
- TRBJ1-5 TRBV5-1 - CASSLDGYQPQHF TGCGCCAGCTCCTTGGACGGTTATCAGCCCCAGCATTTT
- TRBJ2-3 TRBV9 TRBD2 CASRLGLASDTQYF TGTGCCAGCAGATTAGGACTAGCGTCGGATACGCAGTATTTT
- TRBJ1-5 TRBV6-5 - CASSYEGRQPQHF TGTGCCAGCAGTTATGAGGGCCGGCAGCCCCAGCATTTT
- TRBJ2-1 TRBV2 - CASSVRVVGDEQFF TGTGCCAGCAGTGTCCGGGTTGTGGGGGATGAGCAGTTCTTC
- TRBJ1-1 TRBV2 - CASSALGQSAEAFF TGTGCCAGCAGTGCCCTAGGACAGAGCGCTGAAGCTTTCTTT
- TRBJ1-1 TRBV21-1 - CASSGQGNTEAFF TGTGCCAGCAGCGGCCAGGGGAACACTGAAGCTTTCTTT
- TRBJ1-1 TRBV6-1 - CASNSPMANTEAFF TGTGCCAGCAACTCGCCTATGGCGAACACTGAAGCTTTCTTT
- TRBJ2-3 TRBV3-1/TRBV3-2 - CASSQDGDRTSTDTQYF TGTGCCAGCAGCCAAGACGGCGACCGTACTAGCACAGATACGCAGTATTTT
- TRBJ1-4 TRBV28 - CASSGGQSIYEKLFF TGTGCCAGCAGTGGCGGACAGAGTATTTATGAAAAACTGTTTTTT
- TRBJ2-3 TRBV6-5 - CASSYGRGDTQYF TGTGCCAGCAGTTACGGGAGAGGTGATACGCAGTATTTT
- TRBJ2-6 TRBV4-2 - CASSQESGQISGANVLTF TGTGCCAGCAGCCAAGAGTCCGGACAAATCTCTGGGGCCAACGTCCTGACTTTC